Presented here are 8 T cell receptor beta chains from one specimen sequenced in a study of Graves' ophthalmopathy and Graves' hyperthyroidism. TCR beta CDR3 amplification used RNA transcripts. HTBI-primed RT-PCR formed the first round, and a multiplex PCR formed the second. Using its own MiXCR run on the multiplex PCR reads, TCRdb lists one record per CDR3 protein. The table includes around 400,000 distinct CDR3 sequences, around a fifth detected once. Material: peripheral blood. Receptor source: a woman younger than 35 with stable Graves' hyperthyroidism.

This clonotype was detected ten times or more. The chain uses TRBV4-1 and TRBJ2-7; TRBD1 agrees at 8 bases. V lost 4 bases, J lost 2 bases, and 4 bases stayed unmatched. Germline V gene data show CDR1 as MGHRA and CDR2 as YSYEKL. CDR3 length equals 14 residues. As DNA, the CDR3 is TGCGCCAGCAGCCGGACAGGGAGGCCCTACGAGCAGTACTTC. It is translated as CASSRTGRPYEQYF.

Many counts were recorded for this clonotype. Its ends do not fully match the called genes, so a read error is possible. The chain recombines TRBV7-2 with TRBJ2-7; D call uncertain. In germline, CDR1 is SGHTA, CDR2 FQGNSA. CDR3 length: 15 amino acids. In nucleotides, the CDR3 is TGTGCCGGCAGCTTAGGATCCAGGCTAGCCTACGAGCAGTACTTC. It is translated as CAGSLGSRLAYEQYF.

In its sample, this clonotype was seen many times. The chain's CDR3 is CGSTGYSHTGELFF. CDR3 DNA: TGTGGCAGTACCGGGTACAGCCACACCGGGGAGCTGTTTTTT. This chain joins TRBV12-3 or TRBV12-4 and TRBJ2-2; D gene uncertain. The CDR3 length is 14 residues.

This clonotype showed up many times. The genes are TRBV28 and TRBJ1-5; 8 bases fit TRBD1. Trimming cost V 3 bases and J 1 base; bases outside gene matches: 11. The CDR3 is made up of 18 amino acids. From germline, CDR1 is MDHEN and CDR2 SYDVKM. Here the CDR3 reads CASSFYTDRDESNQPQHF. The CDR3 DNA reads TGTGCCAGCAGTTTTTATACGGACAGGGATGAAAGCAATCAGCCCCAGCATTTT.

This clonotype has ten or more counts. The V call is TRBV9, the J call TRBJ2-5, with D unclear. This CDR3 is built from 15 residues. V lost 0 bases, J lost 8 bases, and 17 bases lay in between. Germline-derived CDR1 and CDR2 are SGDLS and YYNGEE. The CDR3 here is CASSVDPTSKRTQYF. CDR3 DNA: TGTGCCAGCAGCGTAGACCCCACCTCCAAGAGAACCCAGTACTTC.

This sequence joins TRBV25-1 and TRBJ2-7; possible D gene TRBD2, 6 bases. The length of the CDR3 is 16 residues. Germline CDR1 MGHDK, CDR2 SYGVNS. V lost 3 bases to trimming and J lost 0 bases, with 15 bases between them. The CDR3 coding sequence is TGTGCCAGCAGTGATCAGGGTGGGGGGAGCTCCTACGAGCAGTACTTC. This gives the protein CASSDQGGGSSYEQYF.

This clonotype was observed at least ten times. A much larger clonotype is one base distant, so this may be a read error. This chain connects TRBV6-1 to TRBJ2-7; 7 bases agree with TRBD1. Germline CDR1 and CDR2: MNHNS and SASEGT. The J segment lost 2 bases and the V segment lost 4 bases, leaving 5 bases of the junction unmatched. This CDR3 comprises 14 residues. CDR3 amino acids: CASSVPGQPYEQYF. In DNA form, the CDR3 reads TGTGCCAGCAGTGTTCCGGGACAGCCCTACGAGCAGTACTTC.

The sample holds many counts of this clonotype. This chain connects TRBV30 to TRBJ2-5; 7 bases fit TRBD2. This CDR3 region has 13 residues. With V trimmed by 3 bases and J by 5 bases, 6 bases remained unmatched. Germline V gives CDR1 GTSNPN, CDR2 SVGIG (reference sequence). This CDR3 is CAWRGGEGETQYF. CDR3 sequence (DNA): TGTGCCTGGAGGGGGGGGGAGGGGGAGACCCAGTACTTC.